Presented here are 13 T cell receptor beta chains from one specimen sequenced in a study of shared clonotypes between healthy human individuals. TCRdb's copy holds only in-frame clones and misses some; the assay was immunoSEQ multiplex PCR. The sample gives a few million clones, 85% to 95% of which show up once; about 0.37% is in the top ten. The sequenced sample consisted of naive CD4+ T cells from PBMCs. Stated subset: CD45RA+ positively selected. The receptors were sampled from a man between 18 and 35 years old in good health. Some clones in this sample may be carry-over from other donors' samples.

Notes on this clone: An end of the junction differs from the germline gene, which may be a read error. The chain recombines TRBV28 with TRBJ2-5; 10 nucleotides match TRBD1. Germline CDR1 is MDHEN and CDR2 is SYDVKM. The CDR3 runs to 18 residues. The CDR3 reads CASSLWFRGQGKREAQYF. CDR3 bases: TGTGCCAGCAGTTTATGGTTTCGGGGACAGGGGAAAAGAGAGGCCCAGTACTTC.

This chain connects TRBV5-1 to TRBJ2-7, with D unresolved. The CDR3 sequence is 13 residues long. Trimming shortened V by 6 bases and J by 6 bases, and 16 bases separated the two germline ends. Per germline, CDR1 SGHRS and CDR2 YFSETQ. The CDR3 is CASTPHPPGEQYF. DNA of the CDR3: TGCGCCAGCACCCCCCACCCCCCCGGCGAGCAGTACTTC.

The J gene is TRBJ1-1, the V gene TRBV6-5; 8 bases are a match to TRBD1. Germline CDR1 and CDR2: MNHEY and SVGAGI. V dropped 6 bases and J dropped 2; count of bases not matched to a gene: 8. This CDR3 has 15 amino acids. CDR3 nucleotides: TGTGCCAGCAGACACCTGGACAGGGAAAACACTGAAGCTTTCTTT. As protein: CASRHLDRENTEAFF.

As for this clone: Other DNA sequences in this sample translate to the same CDR3. The chain recombines TRBV28 with TRBJ1-1; D is unresolved. This CDR3 spans 11 amino acids. CDR1 MDHEN and CDR2 SYDVKM come from the germline V gene. Between the trimmed V and J ends, which lost 1 base and 6 bases, there was a span of 3 bases. This CDR3 is CASSLYSEAFF. For the CDR3, the DNA is TGTGCCAGCAGTTTATACTCTGAAGCTTTCTTT.

This chain links TRBV28 with TRBJ1-6; possibly TRBD1 for D (6 bases). The CDR3 is 15 residues long. In germline, CDR1 is MDHEN, CDR2 SYDVKM. The V and J ends lost 5 bases and 10 bases respectively, with 18 bases between them. CDR3 region: CASSPGQPGRSPLHF. In DNA, the CDR3 is TGTGCCAGCAGTCCAGGACAGCCGGGGAGGTCACCCCTCCACTTT.

This clone came up once. The chain is built from TRBV27 and TRBJ2-2, with 8 bases that match TRBD2. Looked up from germline, CDR1 is MNHEY and CDR2 is SMNVEV (reference sequence). This CDR3 has 12 residues. The trim removed 6 bases at V and 16 bases at J, leaving 10 bases unmatched. CDR3 nucleotide sequence: TGTGCCAGCAGGGACACTAGCGGCCCTAAGTTTTTT. It encodes CASRDTSGPKFF.

This clone has more than one count but fewer than ten. The chain employs TRBV2 and TRBJ1-1, with D possibly matching TRBD1 (5 bases). Germline lookup yields CDR1 SNHLY and CDR2 FYNNEI. The CDR3 sequence is 14 residues long. Trimming left V 1 base short and J 5 bases short, with 11 bases between. As DNA, the CDR3 is TGTGCCAGCAGTGAAGGGCTTTGGGGGACTGAAGCTTTCTTT. This translates into CASSEGLWGTEAFF.

The chain is built from TRBV27 and TRBJ2-7; 7 bases map to TRBD2. This CDR3 spans 16 amino acids. The germline V gene has CDR1 MNHEY and CDR2 SMNVEV (reference sequence). After removal of 5 bases from V and 3 bases from J, the junction contained 13 bases not matched to a gene. CDR3 in DNA: TGTGCCAGCAGTCCCCAGGGAGCGGGATCGATCTACGAGCAGTACTTC. Translation: CASSPQGAGSIYEQYF.

CDR3 protein: CASRGQGRAYEQYF. CDR3 nucleotides: TGTGCCAGCAGGGGACAGGGACGGGCCTACGAGCAGTACTTC. The chain links TRBV6-1 to TRBJ2-7, with 9 bases lining up with TRBD1. The germline gives CDR1 MNHNS, CDR2 SASEGT. The trim removed 6 bases at V and 2 bases at J, leaving 5 bases unmatched. The CDR3 runs 14 residues.

This clone has just one count. J is TRBJ1-4 and V is TRBV28; D is possibly TRBD1 (5 bases). CDR1 is MDHEN, CDR2 SYDVKM, per germline. V lost 2 bases and J 8 bases, leaving 15 bases between the germline ends. The CDR3 has 15 residues. CDR3 coding DNA: TGTGCCAGCAGTTTACAGGGCGCTACCGGAGAAAAACTGTTTTTT. It encodes CASSLQGATGEKLFF. The complete variable domain, with remaining parts taken from reference TRBV28 and TRBJ1-4, reads DVKVTQSSRYLVKRTGEKVFLECVQDMDHENMFWYRQDPGLGLRLIYFSYDVKMKEKGDIPEGYSVSREKKERFSLILESASTNQTSMYLCASSLQGATGEKLFFGSGTQLSVL.

The gene calls are TRBV27 and TRBJ1-1; possible D gene TRBD1, 6 bases. The V end was cut by 5 bases, the J end by 0 bases, with 13 bases between. The CDR3 runs to 15 residues. The germline V gene has CDR1 MNHEY and CDR2 SMNVEV (reference sequence). The CDR3 DNA reads TGTGCCAGCAGTAAAGGGGGGGCCTTGAACACTGAAGCTTTCTTT. It codes for CASSKGGALNTEAFF.

V and J are TRBV7-9 and TRBJ2-2; 10 positions agree with TRBD2. Germline lookup yields CDR1 SEHNR and CDR2 FQNEAQ (reference sequence). The CDR3 covers 16 residues. After removal of 0 bases from V and 4 bases from J, the junction contained 2 bases not matched to a gene. CDR3 coding DNA: TGTGCCAGCAGCTTAGCAGCGGGAGGGGGCACCGGGGAGCTGTTTTTT. Protein sequence: CASSLAAGGGTGELFF.

This clone was observed a single time. CDR3 in DNA: TGTGCCTGGAGTGTACTGGACGGATTCTCTGGAAACACCATATATTTT. It translates to CAWSVLDGFSGNTIYF. The V gene is TRBV30, the J gene TRBJ1-3; D is unclear. The CDR3 loop spans 16 amino acids. CDR1 and CDR2 (germline): GTSNPN, SVGIG (reference sequence). The V gene lost 0 bases and the J gene lost 0 bases, with 12 bases spanning the gap.